This T cell receptor beta chain comes out of a study of CD8 T cells in ankylosing spondylitis. This clonotype has only a few counts. The antigen remains undetermined. TCRdb itself ran the 5' RACE reads through MiXCR, one entry per CDR3 protein. The sample yields over 130,000 distinct CDR3 sequences, 40% to 50% seen once. This CDR3 has 13 amino acids. Germline CDR1 reads SGHRS; CDR2 reads YFSETQ. The ends were cut back, 1 base at V and 5 bases at J, with 7 bases in the middle. Study conclusions and caveats: Matched ankylosing spondylitis synovial fluid reportedly contained a significantly enriched population of disease-linked clones. For ankylosing spondylitis blood, a TCR beta motif of about eight highly homologous variants appeared characteristic. Earlier authors reported some of these motif variants in reactive arthritis synovial fluid and blood.

This TCR was recovered from a male donor with ankylosing spondylitis. This chain connects TRBV5-1 to TRBJ1-5, with D uncertain. The sample was synovial fluid, either unsorted or a sorted T cell fraction (not recorded which). The CDR3 DNA sequence: TGCGCCAGCAGCTTGTGGGTTGATCAGCCCCAGCATTTT. Protein: CASSLWVDQPQHF.